This is a list of T cell receptor beta chains from one sample in a study of beta chain features in type 1 diabetes. Using immunoSEQ multiplex PCR, the repertoire was profiled, and TCRdb retains in-frame clones only, with some absent. Of around 710,000 clones detected, roughly 12% appear once; the ten largest clones hold around 0.12%. The sample consisted of naive CD4+ T cells from blood. The origin of the receptors is a man between 25 and 39 years old with type 1 diabetes. Each CDR3 is given with its conserved first and last residue. D genes are given only for firm matches. Only some rows state a clone size, as once, few, many or a class for expanded clones.

D gene	V gene	J gene	clone size	CDR3 protein	CDR3 DNA
TRBD1	TRBV5-1	TRBJ2-2	.	CASSAGTGVITGELFF	TGCGCCAGCAGCGCAGGGACAGGGGTTATCACCGGGGAGCTGTTTTTT
.	TRBV7-2	TRBJ2-1	.	CASSLRDLSYNEQFF	TGTGCCAGCAGCCTCAGGGATCTCTCCTACAATGAGCAGTTCTTC
.	TRBV27	TRBJ1-6	.	CASLKQGLGSPLHF	TGTGCCAGCTTAAAACAGGGTTTGGGTTCACCCCTCCACTTT
.	TRBV19	TRBJ1-2	few	CASSISGENYGYTF	TGTGCCAGTAGTATATCAGGGGAGAACTATGGCTACACCTTC
.	TRBV20-1	TRBJ2-1	.	CSAAYNEQFF	TGCAGTGCGGCGTACAATGAGCAGTTCTTC
TRBD2	TRBV4-2	TRBJ2-1	.	CASSQLAGEQFF	TGTGCCAGCAGCCAACTAGCGGGGGAGCAGTTCTTC
.	TRBV18	TRBJ2-5	.	CASSMGHGETQYF	TGTGCCAGCTCAATGGGACATGGAGAGACCCAGTACTTC
TRBD1	TRBV19	TRBJ2-7	.	CASSPSQGAGVFEQYF	TGTGCCAGTAGTCCCTCCCAGGGGGCTGGGGTTTTCGAGCAGTACTTC
.	TRBV6-5	TRBJ1-1	.	CASSYSWSLNTEAFF	TGTGCCAGCAGTTACTCGTGGAGCCTGAACACTGAAGCTTTCTTT
TRBD1	TRBV7-9	TRBJ2-7	.	CAGQGVYEQYF	TGTGCCGGACAGGGGGTTTACGAGCAGTACTTC
.	TRBV2	TRBJ1-4	.	CASIRTALEKLFF	TGTGCCAGCATCCGGACAGCCTTAGAAAAACTGTTTTTT
TRBD1	TRBV14	TRBJ1-6	.	CASSQEDRLWSPLHF	TGTGCCAGCAGCCAAGAGGACAGGTTGTGGTCACCCCTCCACTTT
.	TRBV18	TRBJ2-6	.	CASSPLNTESGANVLTF	TGTGCCAGCTCACCACTAAATACAGAGTCTGGGGCCAACGTCCTGACTTTC
TRBD2	TRBV7-9	TRBJ2-1	few	CASSSGGNEQFF	TGTGCCAGCAGTAGCGGGGGCAATGAGCAGTTCTTC
.	TRBV7-9	TRBJ2-1	.	CASSLAGDDEQFF	TGTGCCAGCAGCTTAGCTGGCGACGATGAGCAGTTCTTC
.	TRBV27	TRBJ1-2	.	CASSSRGGGYTF	TGTGCCAGCAGTTCCCGGGGTGGTGGCTACACCTTC
.	TRBV4-3	TRBJ1-4	few	CASSQVGMGALFF	TGCGCCAGCAGCCAAGTGGGCATGGGTGCACTGTTTTTT
.	TRBV7-9	TRBJ1-2	few	CASSPPGPLAYGYTF	TGTGCCAGCAGCCCACCCGGGCCCCTGGCCTATGGCTACACCTTC
TRBD1	TRBV19	TRBJ2-7	few	CASSLPGQNHEQYF	TGTGCCAGTAGTCTCCCGGGACAGAATCACGAGCAGTACTTC
TRBD2	TRBV15	TRBJ2-2	.	CATSRGLAETGELFF	TGTGCCACCAGCAGAGGGCTAGCGGAGACCGGGGAGCTGTTTTTT
TRBD1	TRBV27	TRBJ1-2	few	CASSFSQGGKGFGYTF	TGTGCCAGCAGTTTCTCTCAGGGGGGCAAAGGATTTGGCTACACCTTC
TRBD2	TRBV5-1	TRBJ2-5	.	CASSPWGGSQETQYF	TGCGCCAGCAGCCCGTGGGGAGGGTCCCAAGAGACCCAGTACTTC
.	TRBV5-1	TRBJ1-5	.	CASSLNEGINQPQHF	TGCGCCAGCAGCTTGAACGAGGGGATAAATCAGCCCCAGCATTTT
.	TRBV2	TRBJ2-2	.	CASLFAGTGELFF	TGTGCCTCTCTGTTCGCAGGCACCGGGGAGCTGTTTTTT
.	TRBV2	TRBJ1-2	few	CASSDGWNGYTF	TGTGCCAGCAGTGACGGGTGGAATGGCTACACCTTC
.	TRBV6-6	TRBJ2-1	.	CASTLRTATYNEQFF	TGTGCCAGCACTCTCAGGACCGCTACCTACAATGAGCAGTTCTTC
.	TRBV11-2	TRBJ1-1	.	CASSSYPGSENTEAFF	TGTGCCAGCAGCTCCTATCCCGGTTCAGAGAACACTGAAGCTTTCTTT
TRBD1	TRBV7-8	TRBJ2-3	few	CASSLGQGAGTDTQYF	TGTGCCAGCAGCTTAGGACAGGGGGCGGGCACAGATACGCAGTATTTT
TRBD1	TRBV4-2	TRBJ1-2	.	CASSRGTGGDYGYTF	TGTGCCAGCAGCCGGGGGACAGGGGGCGACTATGGCTACACCTTC
.	TRBV28	TRBJ2-4	.	CASSLGVTKNIQYF	TGTGCCAGCAGTTTGGGGGTGACCAAAAACATTCAGTACTTC
.	TRBV9	TRBJ2-7	.	CASSVVGEDEQYF	TGTGCCAGCAGCGTAGTGGGGGAAGACGAGCAGTACTTC
TRBD1	TRBV9	TRBJ1-1	.	CASSVDPLGTGVMNTEAFF	TGTGCCAGCAGCGTAGATCCATTGGGGACAGGGGTTATGAACACTGAAGCTTTCTTT
.	TRBV19	TRBJ1-2	few	CASSRAPPDGYTF	TGTGCCAGTAGTAGGGCCCCACCTGATGGCTACACCTTC
.	TRBV9	TRBJ1-1	.	CASSEGSGLQPVAFF	TGTGCCAGCAGCGAAGGATCGGGGCTCCAGCCCGTAGCTTTCTTT
TRBD2	TRBV7-3	TRBJ2-2	.	CASSTGTSGVPPGELFF	TGTGCCAGCAGCACCGGGACTAGCGGGGTCCCCCCCGGGGAGCTGTTTTTT
TRBD2	TRBV4-3	TRBJ2-7	few	CASSQYGRETNEQYF	TGCGCCAGCAGCCAGTACGGGAGGGAAACGAACGAGCAGTACTTC
TRBD2	TRBV5-4	TRBJ2-1	few	CASSFGQRGTRDEQFF	TGTGCCAGCAGCTTTGGGCAGCGGGGGACGCGGGATGAGCAGTTCTTC